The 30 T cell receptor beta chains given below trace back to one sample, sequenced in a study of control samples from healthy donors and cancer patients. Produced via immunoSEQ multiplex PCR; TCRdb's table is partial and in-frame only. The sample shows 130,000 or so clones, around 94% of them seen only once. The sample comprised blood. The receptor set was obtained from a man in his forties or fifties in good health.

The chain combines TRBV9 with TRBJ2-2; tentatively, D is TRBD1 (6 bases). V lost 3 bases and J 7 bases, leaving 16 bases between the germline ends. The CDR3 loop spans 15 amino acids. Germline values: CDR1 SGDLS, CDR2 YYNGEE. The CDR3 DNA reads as TGTGCCAGCAGCGAGGCAGGGGTACCGGGCGGGGAGCTGTTTTTT. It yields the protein CASSEAGVPGGELFF.

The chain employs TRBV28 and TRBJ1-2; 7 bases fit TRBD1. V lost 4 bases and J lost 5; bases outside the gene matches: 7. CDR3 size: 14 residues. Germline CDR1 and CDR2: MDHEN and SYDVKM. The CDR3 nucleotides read TGTGCCAGCAGTTCAGGGGGGAATCGGTATGGCTACACCTTC. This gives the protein CASSSGGNRYGYTF.

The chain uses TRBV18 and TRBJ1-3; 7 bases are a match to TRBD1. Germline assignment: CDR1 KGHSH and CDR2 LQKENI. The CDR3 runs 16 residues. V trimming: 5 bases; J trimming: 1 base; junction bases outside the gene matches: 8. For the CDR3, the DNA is TGTGCCAGCTCAGTTTTAAGGGGACAGTCTGGAAACACCATATATTTT. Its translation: CASSVLRGQSGNTIYF. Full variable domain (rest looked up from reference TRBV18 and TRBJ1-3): NAGVMQNPRHLVRRRGQEARLRCSPMKGHSHVYWYRQLPEEGLKFMVYLQKENIIDESGMPKERFSAEFPKEGPSILRIQQVVRGDSAAYFCASSVLRGQSGNTIYFGEGSWLTVV.

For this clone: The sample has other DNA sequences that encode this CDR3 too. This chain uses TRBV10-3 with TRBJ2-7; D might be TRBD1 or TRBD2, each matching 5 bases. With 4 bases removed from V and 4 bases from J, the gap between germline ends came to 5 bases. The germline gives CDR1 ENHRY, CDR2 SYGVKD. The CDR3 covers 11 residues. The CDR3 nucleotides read TGTGCCATCAGTGGGGGGTACGAGCAGTACTTC. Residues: CAISGGYEQYF.

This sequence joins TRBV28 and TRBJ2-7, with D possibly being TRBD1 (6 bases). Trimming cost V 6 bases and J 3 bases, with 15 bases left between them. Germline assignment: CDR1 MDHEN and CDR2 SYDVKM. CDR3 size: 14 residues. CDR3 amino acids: CASSNRGQSYEQYF. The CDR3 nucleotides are TGTGCCAGCAGCAATCGTGGACAGAGCTACGAGCAGTACTTC.

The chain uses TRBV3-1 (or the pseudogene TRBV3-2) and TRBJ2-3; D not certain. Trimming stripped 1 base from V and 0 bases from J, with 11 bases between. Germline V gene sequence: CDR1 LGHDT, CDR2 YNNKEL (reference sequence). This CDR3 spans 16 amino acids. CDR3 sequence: CASSQGPIDSTDTQYF. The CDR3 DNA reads TGTGCCAGCAGCCAAGGGCCCATCGATAGCACAGATACGCAGTATTTT.

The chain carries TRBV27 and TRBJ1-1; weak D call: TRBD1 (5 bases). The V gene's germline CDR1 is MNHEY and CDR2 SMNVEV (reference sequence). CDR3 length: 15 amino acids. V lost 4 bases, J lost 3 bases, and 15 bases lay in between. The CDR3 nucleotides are TGTGCCAGCAGTTCTGCGGGCGTAGGGGACACTGAAGCTTTCTTT. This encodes CASSSAGVGDTEAFF.

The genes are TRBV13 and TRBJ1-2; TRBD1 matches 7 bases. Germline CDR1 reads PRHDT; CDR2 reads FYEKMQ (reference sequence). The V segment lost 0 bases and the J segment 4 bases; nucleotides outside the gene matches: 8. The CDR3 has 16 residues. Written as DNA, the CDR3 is TGTGCCAGCAGCTTAGGGGATCGGGACAGATTCTATGGCTACACCTTC. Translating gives CASSLGDRDRFYGYTF. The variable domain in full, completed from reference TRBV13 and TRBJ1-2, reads AAGVIQSPRHLIKEKRETATLKCYPIPRHDTVYWYQQGPGQDPQFLISFYEKMQSDKGSIPDRFSAQQFSDYHSELNMSSLELGDSALYFCASSLGDRDRFYGYTFGSGTRLTVV.

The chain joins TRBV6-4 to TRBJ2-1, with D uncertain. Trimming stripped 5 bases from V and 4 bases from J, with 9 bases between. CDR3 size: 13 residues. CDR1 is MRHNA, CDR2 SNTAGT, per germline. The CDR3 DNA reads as TGTGCCAGCAGTCCGGAGCCATACAATGAGCAGTTCTTC. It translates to CASSPEPYNEQFF.

Here the CDR3 DNA reads TGTGCCAGCAGCGCCCCTCTAGCGGGGGGGCCCACAGATACGCAGTATTTT. Translating gives CASSAPLAGGPTDTQYF. This chain uses TRBV9 with TRBJ2-3; 12 bases are a match to TRBD2. From germline, CDR1 is SGDLS and CDR2 YYNGEE. J was trimmed by 2 bases and V by 3 bases; bases with no gene match: 7. CDR3 length: 17 residues.

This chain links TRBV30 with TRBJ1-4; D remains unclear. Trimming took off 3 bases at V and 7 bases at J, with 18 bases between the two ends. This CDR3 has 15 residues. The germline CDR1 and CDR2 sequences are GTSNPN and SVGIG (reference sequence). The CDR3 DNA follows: TGTGCCTGGAGCGATATTTTCCTACGGGGTGAAAAACTGTTTTTT. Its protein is CAWSDIFLRGEKLFF.

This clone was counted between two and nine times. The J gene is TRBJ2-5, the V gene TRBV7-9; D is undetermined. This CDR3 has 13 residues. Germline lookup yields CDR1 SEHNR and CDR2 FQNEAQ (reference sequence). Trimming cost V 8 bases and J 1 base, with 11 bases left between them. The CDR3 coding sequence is TGTGCCAGCGCGTGGCTCAGCCAAGAGACCCAGTACTTC. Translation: CASAWLSQETQYF.

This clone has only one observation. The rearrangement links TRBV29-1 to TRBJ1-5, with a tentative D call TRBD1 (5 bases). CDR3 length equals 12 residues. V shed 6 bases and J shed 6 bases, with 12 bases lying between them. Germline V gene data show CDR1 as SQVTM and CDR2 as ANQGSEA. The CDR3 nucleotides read TGCAGCGTGGGGCAGGGACGTCAGCCCCAGCATTTT. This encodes CSVGQGRQPQHF.

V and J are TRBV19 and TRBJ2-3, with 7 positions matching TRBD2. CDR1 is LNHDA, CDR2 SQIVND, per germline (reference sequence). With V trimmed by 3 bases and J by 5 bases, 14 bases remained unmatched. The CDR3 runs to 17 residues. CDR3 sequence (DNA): TGTGCCAGTAGTATCAGGTGGGAGGGCACCCAGGGAGATACGCAGTATTTT. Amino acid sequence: CASSIRWEGTQGDTQYF.

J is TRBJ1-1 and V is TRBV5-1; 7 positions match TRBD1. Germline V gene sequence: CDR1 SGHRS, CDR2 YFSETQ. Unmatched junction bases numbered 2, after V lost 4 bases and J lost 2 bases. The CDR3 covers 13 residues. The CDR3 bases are TGCGCCAGCAGCGGGACAGTCAACACTGAAGCTTTCTTT. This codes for CASSGTVNTEAFF.

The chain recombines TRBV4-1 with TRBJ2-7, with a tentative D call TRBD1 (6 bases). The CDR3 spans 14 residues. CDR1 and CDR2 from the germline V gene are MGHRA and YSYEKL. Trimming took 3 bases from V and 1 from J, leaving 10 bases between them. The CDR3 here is CASSQDTGSYEQYF. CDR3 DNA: TGCGCCAGCAGCCAGGACACAGGGTCCTACGAGCAGTACTTC.

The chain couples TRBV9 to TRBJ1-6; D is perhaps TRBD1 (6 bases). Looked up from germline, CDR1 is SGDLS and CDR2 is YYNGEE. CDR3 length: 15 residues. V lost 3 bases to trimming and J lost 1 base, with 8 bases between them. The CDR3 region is CASSAGVSYNSPLHF. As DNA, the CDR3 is TGTGCCAGCAGCGCAGGGGTGTCCTATAATTCACCCCTCCACTTT.

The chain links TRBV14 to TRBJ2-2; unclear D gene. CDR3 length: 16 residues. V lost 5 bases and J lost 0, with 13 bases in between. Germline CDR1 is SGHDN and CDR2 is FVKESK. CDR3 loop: CASSTQSRANTGELFF. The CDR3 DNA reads TGTGCCAGCAGCACACAATCTAGGGCGAACACCGGGGAGCTGTTTTTT.

The CDR3 DNA is TGTGCTAGTGGTGACCGGGACAGGAGCACAGATACGCAGTATTTT. It is translated as CASGDRDRSTDTQYF. The V call is TRBV12-5, the J call TRBJ2-3, with 8 bases matching TRBD1. After removal of 5 bases from V and 0 bases from J, the junction contained 4 bases not matched to a gene. This CDR3 is built from 15 residues. From germline, CDR1 is LGHNT and CDR2 FRNRAP.

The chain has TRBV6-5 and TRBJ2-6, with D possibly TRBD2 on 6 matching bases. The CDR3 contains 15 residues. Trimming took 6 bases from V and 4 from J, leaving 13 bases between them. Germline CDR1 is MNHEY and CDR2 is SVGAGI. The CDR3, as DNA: TGTGCCAGCAGAACCGGGACTTCAGGGGCCAACGTCCTGACTTTC. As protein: CASRTGTSGANVLTF.

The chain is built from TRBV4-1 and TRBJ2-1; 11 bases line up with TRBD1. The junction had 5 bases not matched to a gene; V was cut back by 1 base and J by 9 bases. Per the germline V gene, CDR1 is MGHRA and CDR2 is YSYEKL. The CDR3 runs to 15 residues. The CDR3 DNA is TGCGCCAGCAGCCAAGCTAGGACAGGGGGCGGTGAGCAGTTCTTC. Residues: CASSQARTGGGEQFF.

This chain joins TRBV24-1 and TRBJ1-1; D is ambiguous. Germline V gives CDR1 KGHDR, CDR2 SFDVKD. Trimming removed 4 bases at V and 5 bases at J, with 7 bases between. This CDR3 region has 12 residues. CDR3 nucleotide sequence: TGTGCCACCAGTGACCGGGGTACTGAAGCTTTCTTT. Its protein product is CATSDRGTEAFF.

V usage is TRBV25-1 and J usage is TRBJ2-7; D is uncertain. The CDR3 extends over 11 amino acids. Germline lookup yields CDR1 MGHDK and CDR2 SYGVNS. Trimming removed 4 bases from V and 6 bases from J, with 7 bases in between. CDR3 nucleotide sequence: TGTGCCAGCAGTGGTTATTCCGAGCAGTACTTC. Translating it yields CASSGYSEQYF.

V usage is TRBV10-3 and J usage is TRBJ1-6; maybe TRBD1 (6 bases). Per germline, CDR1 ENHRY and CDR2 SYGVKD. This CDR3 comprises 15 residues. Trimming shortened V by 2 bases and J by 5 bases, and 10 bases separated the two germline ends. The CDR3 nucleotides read TGTGCCATCAGTGAGAGGGGGGTTAATAATTCACCCCTCCACTTT. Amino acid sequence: CAISERGVNNSPLHF.

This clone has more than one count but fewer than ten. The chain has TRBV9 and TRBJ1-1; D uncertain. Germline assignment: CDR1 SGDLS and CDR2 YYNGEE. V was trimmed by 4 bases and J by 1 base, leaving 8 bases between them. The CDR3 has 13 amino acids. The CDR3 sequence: CASSPTPNTEAFF. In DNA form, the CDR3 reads TGTGCCAGCAGCCCCACACCGAACACTGAAGCTTTCTTT.

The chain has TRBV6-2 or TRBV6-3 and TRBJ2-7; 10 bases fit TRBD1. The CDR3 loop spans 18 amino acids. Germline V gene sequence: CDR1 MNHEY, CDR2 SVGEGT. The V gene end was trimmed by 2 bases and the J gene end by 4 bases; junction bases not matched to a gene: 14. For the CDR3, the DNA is TGTGCCAGCAGTTACCCGCATTATCCGGGACAGGGGCAGTACGAGCAGTACTTC. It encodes CASSYPHYPGQGQYEQYF.

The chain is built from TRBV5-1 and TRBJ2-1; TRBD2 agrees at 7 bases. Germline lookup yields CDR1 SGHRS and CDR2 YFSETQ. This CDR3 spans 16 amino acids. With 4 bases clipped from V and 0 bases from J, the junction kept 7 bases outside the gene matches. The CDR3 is CASSVGEGSSYNEQFF. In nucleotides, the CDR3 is TGCGCCAGCAGCGTCGGGGAGGGGTCCTCCTACAATGAGCAGTTCTTC.

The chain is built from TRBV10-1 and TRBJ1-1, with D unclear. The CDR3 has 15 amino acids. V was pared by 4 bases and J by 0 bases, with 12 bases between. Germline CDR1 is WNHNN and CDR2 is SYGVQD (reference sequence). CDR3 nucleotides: TGCGCCAGCAGTGCTAGGACCGAACTGAACACTGAAGCTTTCTTT. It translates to CASSARTELNTEAFF.

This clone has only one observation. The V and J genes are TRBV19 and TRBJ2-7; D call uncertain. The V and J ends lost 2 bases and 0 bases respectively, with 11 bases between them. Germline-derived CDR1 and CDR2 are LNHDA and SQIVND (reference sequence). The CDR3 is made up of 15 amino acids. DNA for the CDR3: TGTGCCAGTAGTATAAGCTCAAGGCGCTCCTACGAGCAGTACTTC. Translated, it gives CASSISSRRSYEQYF.

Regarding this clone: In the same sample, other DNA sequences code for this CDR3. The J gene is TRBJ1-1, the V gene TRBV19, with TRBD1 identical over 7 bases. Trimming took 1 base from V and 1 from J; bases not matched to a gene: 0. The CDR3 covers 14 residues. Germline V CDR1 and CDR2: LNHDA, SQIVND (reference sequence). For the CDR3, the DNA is TGTGCCAGTAGTATAGGACAGGGGAACACTGAAGCTTTCTTT. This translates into CASSIGQGNTEAFF.